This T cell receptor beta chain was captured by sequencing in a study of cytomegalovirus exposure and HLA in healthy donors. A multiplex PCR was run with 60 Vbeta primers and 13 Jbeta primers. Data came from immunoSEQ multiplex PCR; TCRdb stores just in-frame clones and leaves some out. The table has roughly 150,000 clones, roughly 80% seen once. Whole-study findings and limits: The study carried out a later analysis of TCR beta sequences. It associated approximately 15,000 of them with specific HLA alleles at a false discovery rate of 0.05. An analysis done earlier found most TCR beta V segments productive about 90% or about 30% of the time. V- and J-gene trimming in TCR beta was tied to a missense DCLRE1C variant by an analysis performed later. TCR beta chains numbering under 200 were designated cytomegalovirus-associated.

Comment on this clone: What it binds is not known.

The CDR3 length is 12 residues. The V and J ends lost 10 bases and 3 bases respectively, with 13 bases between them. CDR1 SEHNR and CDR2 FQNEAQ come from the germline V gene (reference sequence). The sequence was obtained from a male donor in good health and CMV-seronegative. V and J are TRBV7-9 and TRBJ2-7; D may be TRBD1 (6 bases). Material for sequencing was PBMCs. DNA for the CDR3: TGTGCCACCTCGGGACACAACTACGAGCAGTACTTC. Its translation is CATSGHNYEQYF.